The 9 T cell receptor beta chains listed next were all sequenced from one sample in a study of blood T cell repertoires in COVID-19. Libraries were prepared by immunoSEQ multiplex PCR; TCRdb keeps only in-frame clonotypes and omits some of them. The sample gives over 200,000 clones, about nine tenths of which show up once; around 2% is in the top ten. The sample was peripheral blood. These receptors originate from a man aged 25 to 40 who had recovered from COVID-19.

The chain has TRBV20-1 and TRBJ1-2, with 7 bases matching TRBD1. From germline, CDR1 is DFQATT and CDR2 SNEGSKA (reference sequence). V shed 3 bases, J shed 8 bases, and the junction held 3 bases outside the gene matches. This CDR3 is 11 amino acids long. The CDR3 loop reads CSARTGRGYTF. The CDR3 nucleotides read TGCAGTGCTAGGACAGGGCGCGGCTACACCTTC.

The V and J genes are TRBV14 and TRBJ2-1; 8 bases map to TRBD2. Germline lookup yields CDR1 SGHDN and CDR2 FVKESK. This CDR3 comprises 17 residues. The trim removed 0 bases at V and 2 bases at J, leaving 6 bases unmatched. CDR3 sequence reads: CASSQDGGLETYNEQFF. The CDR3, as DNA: TGTGCCAGCAGCCAAGATGGGGGACTAGAAACCTACAATGAGCAGTTCTTC.

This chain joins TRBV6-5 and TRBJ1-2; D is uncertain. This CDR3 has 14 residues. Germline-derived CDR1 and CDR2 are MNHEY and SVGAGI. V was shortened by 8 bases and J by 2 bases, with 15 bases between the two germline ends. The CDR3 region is CASPRAPLNYGYTF. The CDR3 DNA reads TGTGCCAGCCCACGAGCCCCGTTAAACTATGGCTACACCTTC.

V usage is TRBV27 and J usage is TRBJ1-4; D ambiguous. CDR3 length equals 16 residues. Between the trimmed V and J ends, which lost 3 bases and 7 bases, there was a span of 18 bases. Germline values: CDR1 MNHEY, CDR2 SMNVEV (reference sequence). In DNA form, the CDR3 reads TGTGCCAGCAGTTTCGATCCGGTCGGTTCAAGTGAAAAACTGTTTTTT. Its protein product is CASSFDPVGSSEKLFF.

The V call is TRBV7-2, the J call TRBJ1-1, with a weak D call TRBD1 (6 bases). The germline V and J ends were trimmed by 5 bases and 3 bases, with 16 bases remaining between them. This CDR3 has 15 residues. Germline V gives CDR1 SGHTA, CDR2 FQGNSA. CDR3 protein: CASSADLRGYTEAFF. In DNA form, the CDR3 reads TGTGCCAGCAGCGCCGATCTCAGGGGCTACACTGAAGCTTTCTTT.

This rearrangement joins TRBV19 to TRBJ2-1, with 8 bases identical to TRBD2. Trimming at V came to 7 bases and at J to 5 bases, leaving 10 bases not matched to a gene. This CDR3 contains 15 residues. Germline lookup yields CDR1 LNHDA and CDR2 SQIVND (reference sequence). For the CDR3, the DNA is TGTGCCAGTACTAATCGGGGGGGCCTGAACAATGAGCAGTTCTTC. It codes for CASTNRGGLNNEQFF. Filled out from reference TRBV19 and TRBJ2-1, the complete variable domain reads DGGITQSPKYLFRKEGQNVTLSCEQNLNHDAMYWYRQDPGQGLRLIYYSQIVNDFQKGDIAEGYSVSREKKESFPLTVTSAQKNPTAFYLCASTNRGGLNNEQFFGPGTRLTVL.

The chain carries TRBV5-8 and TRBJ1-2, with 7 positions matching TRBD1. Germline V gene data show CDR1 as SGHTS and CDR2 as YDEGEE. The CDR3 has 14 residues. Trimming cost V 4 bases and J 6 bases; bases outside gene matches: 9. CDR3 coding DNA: TGTGCCAGCAGCCTCGGACAGGTGCGGGATGGCTACACCTTC. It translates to CASSLGQVRDGYTF.

The DNA of the CDR3 is TGTGCCAGCAGCTTAGCGCCGGGACAGGGATTTTCCTACGAGCAGTACTTC. Translation gives CASSLAPGQGFSYEQYF. V and J are TRBV7-9 and TRBJ2-7, with TRBD1 matching 9 bases. The CDR3 has 17 amino acids. J lost 1 base, V lost 0 bases, and 7 bases had no gene match. The germline CDR1 and CDR2 sequences are SEHNR and FQNEAQ (reference sequence).

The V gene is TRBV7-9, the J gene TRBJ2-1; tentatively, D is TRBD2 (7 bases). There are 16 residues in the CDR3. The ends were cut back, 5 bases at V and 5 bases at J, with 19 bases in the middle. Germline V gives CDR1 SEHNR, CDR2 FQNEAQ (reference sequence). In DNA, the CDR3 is TGTGCCAGCAGCCCCTTAGGCGGGGGCGGAAACAATGAGCAGTTCTTC. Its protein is CASSPLGGGGNNEQFF.